A selection of T cell receptor beta chains follows, all from one sample in a study of control samples from healthy donors and cancer patients. Assay used: immunoSEQ multiplex PCR; TCRdb lists only in-frame clones, some missing. The table includes roughly 180,000 clones, 85% to 95% detected once. Sequenced: blood. These receptors originate from a woman aged 18-29 years in good health. Both conserved end residues are part of each CDR3. The D gene is left open where the match is weak. Clone sizes are given selectively: once, few, many, or a class where the clone is expanded.

j_gene: TRBJ2-6; abundance: -; d_gene: TRBD1; v_gene: TRBV19; CDR3nt: TGTGCCAGTAGTATCCCCGGGACAGGGATCTCTGGGGCCAACGTCCTGACTTTC; CDR3aa: CASSIPGTGISGANVLTF
j_gene: TRBJ1-5; abundance: -; d_gene: TRBD1; v_gene: TRBV28; CDR3nt: TGTGCCAGCAGCCAGGGACAGGGATACCATCAGCCCCAGCATTTT; CDR3aa: CASSQGQGYHQPQHF
j_gene: TRBJ1-6; abundance: -; d_gene: -; v_gene: TRBV30; CDR3nt: TGTGCCTGGAGTGGTAATTCACCCCTCCACTTT; CDR3aa: CAWSGNSPLHF
j_gene: TRBJ2-3; abundance: -; d_gene: -; v_gene: TRBV5-1; CDR3nt: TGCGCCAGCAGCCCGGGTGGCACAGATACGCAGTATTTT; CDR3aa: CASSPGGTDTQYF
j_gene: TRBJ2-7; abundance: -; d_gene: TRBD1; v_gene: TRBV6-5; CDR3nt: TGTGCCAGCCGACCACAGGGGGGATCCTACGAGCAGTACTTC; CDR3aa: CASRPQGGSYEQYF
j_gene: TRBJ2-4; abundance: -; d_gene: TRBD2; v_gene: TRBV5-6; CDR3nt: TGTGCCAGCAGCTCCAGCGGGGGGGCCAAAAACATTCAGTACTTC; CDR3aa: CASSSSGGAKNIQYF
j_gene: TRBJ2-1; abundance: once; d_gene: -; v_gene: TRBV6-1; CDR3nt: TGTGCCAGCAGTGACTTGATCGGGGCTACCAGCTCCTACAATGAGCAGTTCTTC; CDR3aa: CASSDLIGATSSYNEQFF
j_gene: TRBJ2-1; abundance: -; d_gene: -; v_gene: TRBV10-3; CDR3nt: TGTGCCATCAGTGACGGGTACAATGAGCAGTTCTTC; CDR3aa: CAISDGYNEQFF
j_gene: TRBJ1-5; abundance: -; d_gene: -; v_gene: TRBV6-5; CDR3nt: TGTACCAGCAGTTACTATAGGGCCCCTAATCAGCCCCAGCATTTT; CDR3aa: CTSSYYRAPNQPQHF
j_gene: TRBJ1-5; abundance: -; d_gene: -; v_gene: TRBV7-9; CDR3nt: TGTGCCAGCAGCTTAACCAGGGGAGTGGAGCAGCCCCAGCATTTT; CDR3aa: CASSLTRGVEQPQHF
j_gene: TRBJ1-1; abundance: -; d_gene: -; v_gene: TRBV12-3/TRBV12-4; CDR3nt: TGTGCCAGCAGTTTAAGACTTGAAGCTTTCTTT; CDR3aa: CASSLRLEAFF
j_gene: TRBJ2-7; abundance: -; d_gene: -; v_gene: TRBV7-2; CDR3nt: TGTGCCTCCTCCAGGGGCCGAAACGAGCAGTACTTC; CDR3aa: CASSRGRNEQYF
j_gene: TRBJ2-7; abundance: -; d_gene: TRBD1; v_gene: TRBV27; CDR3nt: TGTGCCAGCAGTTTATTGATTACAGGGACAGGGGTCGACGAGCAGTACTTC; CDR3aa: CASSLLITGTGVDEQYF
j_gene: TRBJ1-2; abundance: once; d_gene: -; v_gene: TRBV29-1; CDR3nt: TGCAGCGTTGGGGACACTAGTGGCTACACCTTC; CDR3aa: CSVGDTSGYTF
j_gene: TRBJ2-7; abundance: -; d_gene: -; v_gene: TRBV29-1; CDR3nt: TGCAGCGTTAGGGGTTTGGGGGAGCAGTACTTC; CDR3aa: CSVRGLGEQYF
j_gene: TRBJ1-1; abundance: -; d_gene: TRBD1; v_gene: TRBV6-2/TRBV6-3; CDR3nt: TGTGCCAGCAGTTACTCCGGTTATTACAGGGGCCGCACTGAAGCTTTCTTT; CDR3aa: CASSYSGYYRGRTEAFF
j_gene: TRBJ1-1; abundance: -; d_gene: -; v_gene: TRBV27; CDR3nt: TGTGCCAGCAGTTTTAACGAGAAGGGGAACACTGAAGCTTTCTTT; CDR3aa: CASSFNEKGNTEAFF
j_gene: TRBJ1-6; abundance: -; d_gene: -; v_gene: TRBV3-1/TRBV3-2; CDR3nt: TGTGCCAGCAGCCAATACGGGGTCGGCTCACCCCTCCACTTT; CDR3aa: CASSQYGVGSPLHF
j_gene: TRBJ2-1; abundance: -; d_gene: TRBD2; v_gene: TRBV7-9; CDR3nt: TGTGCCAGCAGCTTTACAGCTAGCGGGACAGATGAGCAGTTCTTC; CDR3aa: CASSFTASGTDEQFF
j_gene: TRBJ1-2; abundance: -; d_gene: TRBD1; v_gene: TRBV18; CDR3nt: TGTGCCAGCTCCCTCACCCAGGAGGGGACAGGGAGTATCTATGGCTACACCTTC; CDR3aa: CASSLTQEGTGSIYGYTF
j_gene: TRBJ2-5; abundance: -; d_gene: TRBD2; v_gene: TRBV10-1; CDR3nt: TGCGCCAGCAGCCTGGGACTAGGAGAGACCCAGTACTTC; CDR3aa: CASSLGLGETQYF
j_gene: TRBJ1-2; abundance: -; d_gene: -; v_gene: TRBV7-2; CDR3nt: TGTGCCAGCAGCTTAGGGCAGAACTATGGCTACACCTTC; CDR3aa: CASSLGQNYGYTF
j_gene: TRBJ1-1; abundance: once; d_gene: -; v_gene: TRBV5-6; CDR3nt: TGTGCCAGCAGCTTGGTCATCAACACTGAAGCTTTCTTT; CDR3aa: CASSLVINTEAFF
j_gene: TRBJ1-5; abundance: -; d_gene: -; v_gene: TRBV27; CDR3nt: TGTGCCAGCAGTTTATATCCCCAGCGCAATCAGCCCCAGCATTTT; CDR3aa: CASSLYPQRNQPQHF
j_gene: TRBJ1-3; abundance: -; d_gene: TRBD1; v_gene: TRBV5-1; CDR3nt: TGCGCCAGCAGTCAGCCGGGACAGAACAAAAACACCATATATTTT; CDR3aa: CASSQPGQNKNTIYF
j_gene: TRBJ1-2; abundance: -; d_gene: -; v_gene: TRBV29-1; CDR3nt: TGCAGCGTTGGTCCGGGGGCAAATGGCTACACCTTC; CDR3aa: CSVGPGANGYTF